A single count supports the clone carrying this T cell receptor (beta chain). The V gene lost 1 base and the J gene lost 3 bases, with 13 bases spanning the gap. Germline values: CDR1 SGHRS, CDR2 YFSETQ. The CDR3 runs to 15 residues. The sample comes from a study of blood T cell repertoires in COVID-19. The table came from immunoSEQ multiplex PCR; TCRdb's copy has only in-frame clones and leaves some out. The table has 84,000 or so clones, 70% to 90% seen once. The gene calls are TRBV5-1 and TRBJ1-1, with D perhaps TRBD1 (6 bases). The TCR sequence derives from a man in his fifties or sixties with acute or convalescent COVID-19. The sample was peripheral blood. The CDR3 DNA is TGCGCCAGCAGCTTGCGAGGGGGTGGGGACACTGAAGCTTTCTTT. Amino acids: CASSLRGGGDTEAFF. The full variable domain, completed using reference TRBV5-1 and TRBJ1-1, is KAGVTQTPRYLIKTRGQQVTLSCSPISGHRSVSWYQQTPGQGLQFLFEYFSETQRNKGNFPGRFSGRQFSNSRSEMNVSTLELGDSALYLCASSLRGGGDTEAFFGQGTRLTVV.